This is a list of T cell receptor beta chains from one sample in a study of low-dose radiotherapy and immunotherapy resistance in tumors. TCRdb re-derived calls from the reads in MiXCR, one entry per CDR3 protein. Counted here are tens of thousands of distinct CDR3 sequences, roughly a sixth occurring once; the ten biggest clones make up roughly 3%. The sample was PBMCs, taken before treatment. These receptors were obtained from a male donor with prostate cancer. Each CDR3 is given with its conserved first and last residue. D genes are given only for firm matches. Clone size is not always given. Where it is, it says once, few, many or a class for expanded clones.

TRBJ2-1 TRBV27 many TRBD2 CASGRGYNEQFF TGTGCCAGCGGGAGGGGCTACAATGAGCAGTTCTTC
TRBJ1-5 TRBV3-1 many TRBD1 CASSLRQGSQPQHF TGTGCCAGCAGCCTCAGACAGGGAAGCCAGCCCCAGCATTTT
TRBJ1-4 TRBV3-1 many NA CASSQDVASEKLFF TGTGCCAGCAGCCAAGATGTGGCGAGTGAAAAACTGTTTTTT
TRBJ2-1 TRBV7-9 many NA CASSVTEANEQFF TGTGCCAGCAGCGTTACTGAGGCGAATGAGCAGTTCTTC
TRBJ2-7 TRBV25-1 many NA CASSRSEYEQYF TGTGCCAGCAGTCGGAGCGAATACGAGCAGTACTTC
TRBJ2-4 TRBV10-3 many NA CATRGAEGLDIQYF TGTGCCACGAGAGGGGCTGAAGGCCTGGACATTCAGTACTTC
TRBJ2-6 TRBV7-9 many NA CAGVRSGANVLTF TGTGCCGGAGTTCGCTCTGGGGCCAACGTCCTGACTTTC
TRBJ2-2 TRBV27 many NA CASRWGNGELFF TGTGCCAGCAGGTGGGGGAACGGGGAGCTGTTTTTT
TRBJ2-5 TRBV20-1 many TRBD2 CSARTSGGAVVRAQYF TGCAGTGCTAGGACTAGCGGGGGGGCCGTGGTAAGGGCCCAGTACTTC
TRBJ2-5 TRBV5-1 few NA CASSLQPTQETQYF TGCGCCAGCAGCTTGCAGCCAACTCAAGAGACCCAGTACTTC
TRBJ2-3 TRBV4-2 many TRBD1 CASSQDWDRQDTQYF TGTGCCAGCAGCCAAGATTGGGACAGACAGGATACGCAGTATTTT
TRBJ2-5 TRBV5-1 few NA CASSLTSSQETQYF TGCGCCAGCAGCTTGACCAGTAGTCAAGAGACCCAGTACTTC
TRBJ2-7 TRBV10-2 many TRBD2 CASSERAGVAYEQYF TGCGCCAGCAGTGAGAGAGCGGGGGTAGCCTACGAGCAGTACTTC
TRBJ2-3 TRBV5-1 NA TRBD2 CASRLSGGARALNTQYF TGCGCCAGCAGACTTAGCGGGGGGGCCAGGGCGTTGAATACGCAGTATTTT
TRBJ2-1 TRBV7-2 many NA CASSSYSSYNEQFF TGTGCCAGCAGCTCATATAGCTCCTACAATGAGCAGTTCTTC
TRBJ1-3 TRBV5-1 few NA CASRPVSPGNTIYF TGCGCCAGCAGACCGGTCTCGCCTGGAAACACCATATATTTT
TRBJ1-2 TRBV29-1 NA NA CSVGHQYAGGYTF TGCAGCGTTGGCCATCAATACGCAGGTGGCTACACCTTC
TRBJ2-1 TRBV24-1 NA NA CATSDSGIMAYNEQFF TGTGCCACCAGTGATTCAGGGATTATGGCCTACAATGAGCAGTTCTTC
TRBJ2-7 TRBV7-8 many NA CASSLVWQPSNSYEQYF TGTGCCAGCAGCTTAGTTTGGCAGCCCTCTAACTCCTACGAGCAGTACTTC
TRBJ2-3 TRBV5-5 NA NA CASSLATHTDTQYF TGTGCCAGCAGCTTGGCCACCCACACAGATACGCAGTATTTT
TRBJ2-5 TRBV5-8 many TRBD2 CASSLAGGPDF TGTGCCAGCAGCTTAGCGGGGGGGCCTGACTTC
TRBJ1-5 TRBV10-3 many TRBD1 CAISQGDNQPQHF TGTGCCATCAGTCAGGGGGACAATCAGCCCCAGCATTTT
TRBJ2-1 TRBV27 many TRBD2 CASSLLTSGGAGHNEQFF TGTGCCAGCAGTTTATTAACTAGCGGGGGGGCGGGCCACAATGAGCAGTTCTTC
TRBJ2-1 TRBV6-2/TRBV6-3 NA TRBD1 CASSPPPGQGDSAEQFF TGTGCCAGCAGCCCCCCCCCGGGACAGGGGGATTCTGCTGAGCAGTTCTTC
TRBJ2-7 TRBV18 NA NA CASSPPESYEQCF TGTGCCAGCTCACCACCGGAAAGCTACGAGCAGTGCTTC
TRBJ2-7 TRBV9 few NA CASSVGSSSYEQYF TGTGCCAGCAGCGTAGGAAGTAGCTCCTACGAGCAGTACTTC
TRBJ1-2 TRBV15 many NA CATSRDNIRNYGYTF TGTGCCACCAGCAGAGATAATATCAGGAACTATGGCTACACCTTC
TRBJ2-3 TRBV5-1 many NA CASSLAPTGSADTQYF TGCGCCAGCAGCTTGGCCCCTACAGGGAGCGCAGATACGCAGTATTTT
TRBJ2-7 TRBV5-3 NA TRBD2 CASSLAVAGAGEQYF TGTGCCAGCAGCTTGGCCGTAGCGGGGGCTGGCGAGCAGTACTTC